This T cell receptor beta chain appears in the sequencing data of a study of T cell responses to AZD1222 COVID-19 vaccine. General observations from the study: The donors showed a predominance of white British ancestry and of females, with possible underestimation of clonal diversity. Increased Spike-specific TCR breadth and depth were observed after two AZD1222 doses. Nearly half of spike-specific TCRs reportedly target variant regions that are unmutated in the B.1.351 and B.1.1.7 variants.

CDR1 LNHDA and CDR2 SQIVND come from the germline V gene (reference sequence). The CDR3 extends over 14 amino acids. The germline V and J ends were trimmed by 4 bases and 0 bases, with 9 bases remaining between them. With regard to this clone: The antigen remains undetermined.

The protocol was immunoSEQ multiplex PCR, while the TCRdb copy is restricted to in-frame clones and leaves out a portion. Of 200,000 or so clones listed, around 92% were seen once; the top ten hold about 10%. The clonotype was recovered from an adult in good health. Material: peripheral blood, obtained on day 0 of AZD1222 vaccination. This chain links TRBV19 with TRBJ1-1; no definite D call. Here the CDR3 reads CASSNPLMNTEAFF. The CDR3 coding sequence is TGTGCCAGTAGTAATCCATTGATGAACACTGAAGCTTTCTTT.